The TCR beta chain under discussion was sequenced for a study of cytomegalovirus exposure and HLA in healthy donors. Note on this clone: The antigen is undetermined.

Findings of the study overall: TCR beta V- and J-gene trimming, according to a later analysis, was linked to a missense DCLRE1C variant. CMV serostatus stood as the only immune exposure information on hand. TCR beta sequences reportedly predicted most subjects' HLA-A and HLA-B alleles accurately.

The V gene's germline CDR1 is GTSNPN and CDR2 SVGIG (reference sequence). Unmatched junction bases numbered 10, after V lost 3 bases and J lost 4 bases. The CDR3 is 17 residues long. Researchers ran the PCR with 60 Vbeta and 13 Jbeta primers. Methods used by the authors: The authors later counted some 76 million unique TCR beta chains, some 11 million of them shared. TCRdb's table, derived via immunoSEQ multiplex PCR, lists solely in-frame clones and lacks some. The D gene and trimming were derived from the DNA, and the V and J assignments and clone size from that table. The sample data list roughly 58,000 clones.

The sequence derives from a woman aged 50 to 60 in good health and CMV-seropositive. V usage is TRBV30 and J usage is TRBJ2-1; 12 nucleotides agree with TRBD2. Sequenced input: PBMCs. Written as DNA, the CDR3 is TGTGCCTGGAGCGCAACCGGACTAGCGGGGAATTACAATGAGCAGTTCTTC. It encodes CAWSATGLAGNYNEQFF.